This TCR beta chain was captured in a study of cytomegalovirus exposure and HLA in healthy donors. Findings of the study overall: Immune exposure information comprised only CMV serostatus. Per a prior analysis, the majority of TCR beta V segments were productive roughly 90% or roughly 30% of the time. HLA-A and HLA-B allele assignments for most subjects were reportedly predicted accurately using TCR beta sequences. Listed as cytomegalovirus-associated were approximately 160 TCR beta chains.

13 Jbeta primers and 60 Vbeta primers were used for the PCR. Sequencing used immunoSEQ multiplex PCR; TCRdb keeps in-frame clones, though not all of them. Of 95,000 to 150,000 clones in the sample, approximately 81% were seen once. On this clone: The antigen is unknown.

Germline V gives CDR1 MGHRA, CDR2 YSYEKL. The CDR3 is 13 residues long. V was cut by 4 bases and J by 3 bases, with 10 bases left in between. Material: PBMCs. This sequence joins TRBV4-1 and TRBJ2-7, with D possibly TRBD1 on 5 matching bases. This TCR was recovered from a man aged 18 to 35 in good health and CMV-seropositive. The CDR3 nucleotides read TGCGCCAGCAGCCCAAGAGACAGCTACGAGCAGTACTTC. Translation gives CASSPRDSYEQYF.